This entry lists 21 T cell receptor beta chains sequenced from one sample in a study of CD8+ T cells in alopecia areata. Extracted RNA was reverse transcribed into cDNA, the sequencing template. The data were produced by immunoSEQ multiplex PCR, yet TCRdb's version contains in-frame clones alone and is incomplete. The sample carries 61,000 or so clones, around 96% recorded once. The starting material was CD8+ T cells sorted from blood, obtained at week 0. The source is a human donor with alopecia areata.

The sample holds one count of this clone. The chain combines TRBV4-1 with TRBJ2-5; TRBD2 matches 8 bases. The trim removed 1 base at V and 1 base at J, leaving 2 bases unmatched. This CDR3 contains 15 residues. In germline, CDR1 is MGHRA, CDR2 YSYEKL. The CDR3 sequence: CASSQVAGPQETQYF. Written as DNA, the CDR3 is TGCGCCAGCAGCCAAGTAGCGGGGCCCCAAGAGACCCAGTACTTC.

This rearrangement joins TRBV13 to TRBJ2-1; D remains unclear. In germline, CDR1 is PRHDT, CDR2 FYEKMQ (reference sequence). Trimming shortened V by 1 base and J by 15 bases, and 10 bases separated the two germline ends. CDR3 length equals 11 residues. The DNA for the CDR3 is TGTGCCAGCAGCTTAGTTGGAGAACGGTTCTTC. This sequence encodes CASSLVGERFF.

V gene TRBV5-4 combines with J gene TRBJ2-3, with D hard to call. The germline V gene has CDR1 SGHNT and CDR2 YYREEE (reference sequence). This CDR3 spans 14 amino acids. V lost 1 base to trimming and J lost 3 bases, with 9 bases between them. CDR3 nucleotide sequence: TGTGCCAGCAGCTTGATCGTGGGTACAGATACGCAGTATTTT. It specifies CASSLIVGTDTQYF.

The chain joins TRBV29-1 to TRBJ2-1; 8 positions agree with TRBD1. CDR1 and CDR2 from the germline V gene are SQVTM and ANQGSEA. This CDR3 is built from 14 residues. Trimming took 7 bases from V and 3 from J; bases not matched to a gene: 8. For the CDR3, the DNA is TGCAGCGGGAAGGGGACAGGCCTCTACAATGAGCAGTTCTTC. It translates to CSGKGTGLYNEQFF.

This chain links TRBV27 with TRBJ1-6; D is undetermined. The CDR3 length is 16 residues. The germline V gene encodes CDR1 MNHEY and CDR2 SMNVEV (reference sequence). The V gene lost 3 bases and the J gene lost 9 bases, with 18 bases spanning the gap. Here the CDR3 DNA reads TGTGCCAGCAGTTTTGCTCCCCCCGTCCTTTCTTCACCCCTCCACTTT. Translating it yields CASSFAPPVLSSPLHF.

The chain carries TRBV7-9 and TRBJ2-1, with TRBD2 matching 12 bases. J gave up 7 bases and V 4 bases, and 14 bases lay outside the gene matches. The CDR3 is 18 amino acids. Germline V gene data show CDR1 as SEHNR and CDR2 as FQNEAQ (reference sequence). CDR3 bases: TGTGCCAGCAGCTCCCCACCCTCGGGGCTAGCGGGGGGGAATGAGCAGTTCTTC. It specifies CASSSPPSGLAGGNEQFF.

This clone was found once. The rearrangement uses TRBV11-2 and TRBJ2-5; D remains ambiguous. The CDR3 totals 15 residues. Germline V CDR1 and CDR2: SGHAT, FQNNGV. V lost 0 bases and J 2 bases, leaving 10 bases between the germline ends. The CDR3 sequence is CASSLDWLEQETQYF. The CDR3 DNA reads as TGTGCCAGCAGCTTAGATTGGTTGGAGCAAGAGACCCAGTACTTC. Combining the CDR3 with reference TRBV11-2 and TRBJ2-5 gives the whole variable domain EAGVAQSPRYKIIEKRQSVAFWCNPISGHATLYWYQQILGQGPKLLIQFQNNGVVDDSQLPKDRFSAERLKGVDSTLKIQPAKLEDSAVYLCASSLDWLEQETQYFGPGTRLLVL.

Comments on this clone: The same CDR3 can be traced to other DNA sequences in this sample. The V gene is TRBV6-5, the J gene TRBJ2-7; D might be TRBD1 or TRBD2, each matching 5 bases. Trimming took 2 bases from V and 4 from J, leaving 15 bases between them. Per the germline V gene, CDR1 is MNHEY and CDR2 is SVGAGI. This CDR3 is 15 amino acids long. The CDR3 region is CASSYGTTAGYEQYF. DNA of the CDR3: TGTGCCAGCAGTTACGGGACCACCGCCGGGTACGAGCAGTACTTC.

The chain has TRBV7-9 and TRBJ2-7, with TRBD1 matching over 8 bases. The ends lost 5 bases at V and 6 bases at J; junction bases unmatched: 12. Germline CDR1 reads SEHNR; CDR2 reads FQNEAQ (reference sequence). The CDR3 contains 15 residues. The CDR3 spells CASSNSRGRFGEQYF. The CDR3 DNA reads TGTGCCAGCAGCAATTCCAGGGGGCGTTTTGGCGAGCAGTACTTC.

The V gene is TRBV4-3, the J gene TRBJ2-2; D not resolved. Germline V gene lookup returns CDR1 LGHNA and CDR2 YSLEER. The CDR3 totals 17 residues. The V and J ends lost 2 bases and 6 bases respectively, with 19 bases between them. CDR3 nucleotides: TGCGCCAGCAGCCAAACCACGTCCTCATATTGGTCCGGGGAGCTGTTTTTT. Translated: CASSQTTSSYWSGELFF.

The rearrangement joins TRBV7-2 to TRBJ2-1, with D uncertain. This CDR3 is built from 13 residues. The V gene lost 8 bases and the J gene lost 5 bases, with 13 bases spanning the gap. The germline CDR1 and CDR2 sequences are SGHTA and FQGNSA. The CDR3 is CASCSMENNEQFF. CDR3 DNA sequence: TGTGCCAGCTGCTCGATGGAAAACAATGAGCAGTTCTTC.

This chain uses TRBV6-5 with TRBJ2-3; D gene ambiguous. Between the trimmed V and J ends, which lost 8 bases and 5 bases, there was a span of 11 bases. Germline V lookup: CDR1 MNHEY, CDR2 SVGAGI. CDR3 length: 12 residues. Here the CDR3 DNA reads TGTGCCAGCTCGCCCTGGGTAGATACGCAGTATTTT. This gives the protein CASSPWVDTQYF.

The rearrangement joins TRBV7-8 to TRBJ1-1, with a weak D call TRBD1 (6 bases). Germline V gene lookup returns CDR1 SGHVS and CDR2 FQNEAQ. This CDR3 comprises 15 residues. Deletions cut 2 bases from V and 4 bases from J, with 14 bases between. The CDR3 coding sequence is TGTGCCAGCAGCTTACTAACAGGGTCGAGCACTGAAGCTTTCTTT. This encodes CASSLLTGSSTEAFF.

V is TRBV12-5 and J is TRBJ2-7; D is uncertain. The V end was cut by 1 base, the J end by 0 bases, with 4 bases between. The CDR3 is 13 amino acids. Germline loops: CDR1 LGHNT, CDR2 FRNRAP. DNA for the CDR3: TGTGCTAGTGGTTTGGGAGCCTCCTACGAGCAGTACTTC. Its translation: CASGLGASYEQYF.

This chain's CDR3 is CASSWTSGRHPYEQYF. In DNA form, the CDR3 reads TGTGCCAGCAGCTGGACTAGCGGGCGCCATCCCTACGAGCAGTACTTC. The J gene is TRBJ2-7, the V gene TRBV6-6; 11 bases agree with TRBD2. With V trimmed by 6 bases and J by 2 bases, 9 bases remained unmatched. This CDR3 region has 16 residues. Germline V CDR1 and CDR2: MNHNY, SVGAGI (reference sequence).

The chain links TRBV6-1 to TRBJ2-7; D not certain. Germline CDR1 reads MNHNS; CDR2 reads SASEGT. The CDR3 spans 14 residues. V was clipped by 8 bases and J by 1 base, with 15 bases between them. The CDR3 sequence: CASDLGHGSYEQYF. The CDR3 nucleotides read TGTGCCAGCGATCTTGGGCATGGGTCCTACGAGCAGTACTTC.

The rearrangement joins TRBV5-1 to TRBJ1-1; the D is unclear. This CDR3 comprises 11 residues. Germline CDR1 SGHRS, CDR2 YFSETQ. V lost 5 bases and J 1 base, leaving 3 bases between the germline ends. Written as DNA, the CDR3 is TGCGCCAGCAGAACGAACACTGAAGCTTTCTTT. It codes for CASRTNTEAFF.

This chain uses TRBV4-3 with TRBJ2-5; 15 nucleotides agree with TRBD2. The CDR3 extends over 20 amino acids. CDR1 LGHNA and CDR2 YSLEER come from the germline V gene. The J segment lost 0 bases and the V segment lost 0 bases, leaving 8 bases of the junction unmatched. The CDR3 is CASSQEVSGTSGGHQETQYF. The CDR3 region has the DNA TGCGCCAGCAGCCAAGAAGTCAGCGGGACTAGCGGGGGGCACCAAGAGACCCAGTACTTC.

This chain connects TRBV21-1 to TRBJ2-7; the table's D call TRBD1 went unverified against the DNA. TRBV21-1 is described as a pseudogene. The CDR3 loop spans 16 amino acids. CDR3 DNA sequence: TGTGCCAGCAGCAAAGTCCGGGACAGTTGGACCTACGAGCAGTACTTC. It translates to CASSKVRDSWTYEQYF.

This sequence joins TRBV2 and TRBJ2-2, with TRBD1 identical over 7 bases. Trimming took 3 bases from V and 7 from J; bases not matched to a gene: 8. This CDR3 has 15 amino acids. Germline V gene sequence: CDR1 SNHLY, CDR2 FYNNEI. CDR3 in amino acids: CASSETGTESGELFF. CDR3 nucleotides: TGTGCCAGCAGTGAGACCGGGACAGAGAGCGGGGAGCTGTTTTTT. Full variable domain (rest looked up from reference TRBV2 and TRBJ2-2): EPEVTQTPSHQVTQMGQEVILRCVPISNHLYFYWYRQILGQKVEFLVSFYNNEISEKSEIFDDQFSVERPDGSNFTLKIRSTKLEDSAMYFCASSETGTESGELFFGEGSRLTVL.

The chain carries TRBV5-1 and TRBJ2-1, with D possibly TRBD2 on 5 matching bases. Germline V CDR1 and CDR2: SGHRS, YFSETQ. This CDR3 is 14 amino acids long. Trimming left V 4 bases short and J 9 bases short, with 17 bases between. The CDR3 sequence: CASSPYGYAGEQFF. CDR3 in DNA: TGCGCCAGCAGCCCTTACGGGTATGCGGGTGAGCAGTTCTTC.